The 17 T cell receptor beta chains given below trace back to one sample, sequenced in a study of cytomegalovirus exposure and HLA in healthy donors (dated by TCRdb to the late 2010s). The library came from the immunoSEQ multiplex PCR assay. For the multiplex PCR, a mixture combining 60 forward primers for TCR Vbeta segments and 13 reverse primers for TCR Jbeta segments was used. TCRdb carries this immuneACCESS record with in-frame sequences only. Its versions omit some clonotypes, under half of them owing to an unresolved V gene in the studies checked, with the rest unexplained. Across this sample there are some 170,000 clones, with about 9% seen only once. Approximately 1.4% of the sample rests with the top ten. What was sequenced was PBMCs. These receptors all stem from a woman in her twenties or thirties in good health and CMV-seropositive.

The V gene is TRBV2, the J gene TRBJ1-2; D unresolved. Trimming removed 8 bases at V and 4 bases at J, with 11 bases between. Per germline, CDR1 SNHLY and CDR2 FYNNEI. The CDR3 sequence is 12 residues long. The CDR3 nucleotides are TGTGCCAGCGCTAATTCTGGCTATGGCTACACCTTC. This gives the protein CASANSGYGYTF.

This clone turned up a few times. J is TRBJ2-7 and V is TRBV5-1, with D possibly matching TRBD2 (6 bases). Trimming shortened V by 6 bases and J by 5 bases, and 18 bases separated the two germline ends. Germline V gene data show CDR1 as SGHRS and CDR2 as YFSETQ. The CDR3 length is 14 residues. The CDR3: CASILLMRDHEQYF. As DNA, the CDR3 is TGCGCCAGCATACTTCTTATGCGGGATCACGAGCAGTACTTC.

This clone was recorded a few times. V is TRBV4-1 and J is TRBJ2-1; D possibly corresponds to TRBD2 (7 bases). Germline CDR1 is MGHRA and CDR2 is YSYEKL. This CDR3 region has 17 residues. Trimming left V 5 bases short and J 0 bases short, with 17 bases between. CDR3 DNA: TGCGCCAGCAGCTCCTCAGGGGCTAGCGGCTCCTACAATGAGCAGTTCTTC. Protein: CASSSSGASGSYNEQFF.

This chain connects TRBV5-1 to TRBJ2-3; D may be TRBD2 (5 bases). Trimming removed 3 bases at V and 1 base at J, with 9 bases between. The germline V gene has CDR1 SGHRS and CDR2 YFSETQ. This CDR3 is 14 amino acids long. The CDR3, as DNA: TGCGCCAGCAGCTCTGGACTGGGCACAGATACGCAGTATTTT. Residues: CASSSGLGTDTQYF. Supplemented by reference TRBV5-1 and TRBJ2-3, the full variable domain reads KAGVTQTPRYLIKTRGQQVTLSCSPISGHRSVSWYQQTPGQGLQFLFEYFSETQRNKGNFPGRFSGRQFSNSRSEMNVSTLELGDSALYLCASSSGLGTDTQYFGPGTRLTVL.

This clone was counted only a few times. The chain employs TRBV6-5 and TRBJ2-1, with 11 bases matching TRBD2. J gave up 6 bases and V 6 bases, and 7 bases lay outside the gene matches. Germline V gene data show CDR1 as MNHEY and CDR2 as SVGAGI. The CDR3 consists of 15 residues. DNA for the CDR3: TGTGCCAGCAGCCGCGGGACTAGCGGCCTCAATGAGCAGTTCTTC. Its translation is CASSRGTSGLNEQFF.

J is TRBJ1-2 and V is TRBV10-3; no reliable D call. The CDR3 covers 11 residues. V was shortened by 8 bases and J by 1 base, with 5 bases between the two germline ends. The V gene's germline CDR1 is ENHRY and CDR2 SYGVKD. The CDR3 DNA is TGTGCCATCGGAGGTAACTATGGCTACACCTTC. Translated: CAIGGNYGYTF.

The genes are TRBV6-6 and TRBJ1-5; D ambiguous. Per germline, CDR1 MNHNY and CDR2 SVGAGI (reference sequence). This CDR3 contains 14 residues. V lost 4 bases to trimming and J lost 0 bases, with 7 bases between them. CDR3 protein: CASSSGFSNQPQHF. In nucleotides, the CDR3 is TGTGCCAGCAGTTCGGGGTTTAGCAATCAGCCCCAGCATTTT.

This clone was found a few times. The chain couples TRBV2 to TRBJ2-3; the D gene is possibly TRBD1 (6 bases). Trimming removed 3 bases from V and 6 bases from J, with 16 bases in between. The CDR3 loop spans 15 amino acids. Germline CDR1 and CDR2: SNHLY and FYNNEI. In DNA, the CDR3 is TGTGCCAGCAGTGATGGGCAGGCCCAGGGGGATACGCAGTATTTT. Protein product: CASSDGQAQGDTQYF.

The genes are TRBV9 and TRBJ1-5; the D gene is possibly TRBD1 (6 bases). Trimming took off 0 bases at V and 7 bases at J, with 14 bases between the two ends. Germline V gene lookup returns CDR1 SGDLS and CDR2 YYNGEE. The CDR3 extends over 15 amino acids. This CDR3 is CASSVDWGRGQPQHF. For the CDR3, the DNA is TGTGCCAGCAGCGTAGACTGGGGGCGCGGGCAGCCCCAGCATTTT.

This clone was recorded a few times. This rearrangement joins TRBV6-1 to TRBJ2-2; the match to TRBD2 covers 9 bases. Germline V gene sequence: CDR1 MNHNS, CDR2 SASEGT. After removal of 8 bases from V and 8 bases from J, the junction contained 6 bases not matched to a gene. The CDR3 loop spans 13 amino acids. CDR3 DNA sequence: TGTGCCAGCCTTCGGCGGGAGGGGGGGGAGCTGTTTTTT. Translation gives CASLRREGGELFF.

The chain has TRBV7-9 and TRBJ1-4; 8 bases are a match to TRBD1. This CDR3 comprises 16 residues. The trim removed 4 bases at V and 6 bases at J, leaving 10 bases unmatched. From germline, CDR1 is SEHNR and CDR2 FQNEAQ (reference sequence). CDR3 bases: TGTGCCAGCAGCTACTCACTACAGGGGGTTTATGAAAAACTGTTTTTT. It is translated as CASSYSLQGVYEKLFF.

The rearrangement uses TRBV5-8 and TRBJ1-5; no definite D call. V lost 5 bases and J 3 bases, leaving 6 bases between the germline ends. CDR1 is SGHTS, CDR2 YDEGEE, per germline. This CDR3 has 12 amino acids. CDR3 sequence (DNA): TGTGCCAGCAGTCCCTACAATCAGCCCCAGCATTTT. The encoded protein is CASSPYNQPQHF. Variable domain in full (rest from reference TRBV5-8 and TRBJ1-5): EAGVTQSPTHLIKTRGQQATLRCSPISGHTSVYWYQQALGLGLQFLLWYDEGEERNRGNFPPRFSGRQFPNYSSELNVNALELEDSALYLCASSPYNQPQHFGDGTRLSIL.

The gene calls are TRBV7-2 and TRBJ2-1; 10 bases are a match to TRBD2. The CDR3 consists of 16 residues. Germline V gives CDR1 SGHTA, CDR2 FQGNSA. The J segment lost 4 bases and the V segment lost 5 bases, leaving 8 bases of the junction unmatched. The CDR3 coding sequence is TGTGCCAGCAGCCCTCAGACTAGCGGGTGGTACAATGAGCAGTTCTTC. Its translation: CASSPQTSGWYNEQFF. The complete variable domain, with remaining parts taken from reference TRBV7-2 and TRBJ2-1, reads GAGVSQSPSNKVTEKGKDVELRCDPISGHTALYWYRQSLGQGLEFLIYFQGNSAPDKSGLPSDRFSAERTGGSVSTLTIQRTQQEDSAVYLCASSPQTSGWYNEQFFGPGTRLTVL.

The rearrangement links TRBV2 to TRBJ1-3, with a tentative D call TRBD1 (6 bases). The CDR3 totals 15 residues. Germline lookup yields CDR1 SNHLY and CDR2 FYNNEI. Trimming pared 6 bases from V and 0 bases from J, leaving 12 bases between. As DNA, the CDR3 is TGTGCCAGCAGACAGGGACGTCGCTCTGGAAACACCATATATTTT. Translation gives CASRQGRRSGNTIYF.

The chain employs TRBV9 and TRBJ2-1; 8 positions agree with TRBD2. CDR1 is SGDLS and CDR2 is YYNGEE in the germline V gene. V trimming: 0 bases; J trimming: 10 bases; junction bases outside the gene matches: 6. The CDR3 has 14 amino acids. CDR3 coding DNA: TGTGCCAGCAGCGTAGGTAGCGGGGTGGGGGAGCAGTTCTTC. Protein: CASSVGSGVGEQFF. Full variable domain (missing parts from reference TRBV9 and TRBJ2-1): DSGVTQTPKHLITATGQRVTLRCSPRSGDLSVYWYQQSLDQGLQFLIQYYNGEERAKGNILERFSAQQFPDLHSELNLSSLELGDSALYFCASSVGSGVGEQFFGPGTRLTVL.

This clone has more than one count but fewer than ten. V gene TRBV4-1 combines with J gene TRBJ1-1; TRBD1 matches 7 bases. V dropped 3 bases and J dropped 5; count of bases not matched to a gene: 12. Germline V gives CDR1 MGHRA, CDR2 YSYEKL. The CDR3 is made up of 16 amino acids. The CDR3 loop is CASSQTVGQLFTEAFF. The CDR3 DNA reads TGCGCCAGCAGCCAGACGGTGGGACAGTTATTTACTGAAGCTTTCTTT.

This clone showed up just a few times. The chain joins TRBV9 to TRBJ2-1; 7 positions agree with TRBD2. CDR1 and CDR2 from the germline V gene are SGDLS and YYNGEE. The trim removed 5 bases at V and 2 bases at J, leaving 7 bases unmatched. This CDR3 has 15 amino acids. CDR3 in DNA: TGTGCCAGCAGAGAACCCGGGGGGACCTACAATGAGCAGTTCTTC. Its protein product is CASREPGGTYNEQFF.